What follows is one T cell receptor (beta chain) and its context. The sample has other DNA sequences that encode this CDR3 too. This specimen belongs to a study of blood T cell repertoires in COVID-19. Whole-study context: PBMCs, B-cell-depleted T cells, or T cells provided the cDNA or gDNA that made up the material.

The CDR3 totals 11 residues. Trimming shortened V by 1 base and J by 2 bases, and 2 bases separated the two germline ends. CDR1 GTSNPN and CDR2 SVGIG come from the germline V gene (reference sequence). The repertoire was sequenced with immunoSEQ multiplex PCR; TCRdb's copy has only in-frame clones and lacks some. The table has approximately 110,000 clones, approximately 80% seen once. The TCR comes from a woman in her forties or fifties with acute or convalescent COVID-19. Sequencing was done on a sample of peripheral blood. The rearrangement links TRBV30 to TRBJ1-2; D ambiguous. The CDR3 DNA reads as TGTGCCTGGAGTGCGAACTATGGCTACACCTTC. Protein: CAWSANYGYTF.